The T cell receptor (beta chain) under discussion was sequenced for a study of blood T cells in healthy people across ages. The CDR3 has 15 residues. Germline V gene data show CDR1 as SEHNR and CDR2 as FQNEAQ (reference sequence). Trimming removed 5 bases from V and 0 bases from J; junction bases left unmatched: 6. Broader study findings: CMV status of donors was unknown, possibly confounding expanded clonotype changes. Naive T cell percentage by flow cytometry tracked strongly with beta diversity. Naive and antigen-experienced cells could not be conclusively compared, given unsorted PBMCs. Diversity estimates from one million T cells were considered underestimates.

Only one count was recorded for this clonotype. What it binds is not known. The use of a sample-barcoded 5' primer and a J-beta primer mix characterized a second PCR of roughly 7 to 11 cycles. TCRdb recomputed calls from the 5' RACE reads with MiXCR, one row per CDR3 protein. The sample carries just under 550,000 distinct CDR3 sequences, more than 20% recorded once. These data also featured in a second study, about T cells of mothers and their children.

The sequence derives from a boy between 10 and 17 years old in good health. This sequence joins TRBV7-9 and TRBJ1-1; 7 bases are a match to TRBD1. The source material was blood. The CDR3 DNA sequence: TGTGCCAGCAGCCCACAGGGGCGCATGAACACTGAAGCTTTCTTT. Its translation is CASSPQGRMNTEAFF. Drawing the rest from reference TRBV7-9 and TRBJ1-1, the complete variable domain is DTGVSQNPRHKITKRGQNVTFRCDPISEHNRLYWYRQTLGQGPEFLTYFQNEAQLEKSRLLSDRFSAERPKGSFSTLEIQRTEQGDSAMYLCASSPQGRMNTEAFFGQGTRLTVV.